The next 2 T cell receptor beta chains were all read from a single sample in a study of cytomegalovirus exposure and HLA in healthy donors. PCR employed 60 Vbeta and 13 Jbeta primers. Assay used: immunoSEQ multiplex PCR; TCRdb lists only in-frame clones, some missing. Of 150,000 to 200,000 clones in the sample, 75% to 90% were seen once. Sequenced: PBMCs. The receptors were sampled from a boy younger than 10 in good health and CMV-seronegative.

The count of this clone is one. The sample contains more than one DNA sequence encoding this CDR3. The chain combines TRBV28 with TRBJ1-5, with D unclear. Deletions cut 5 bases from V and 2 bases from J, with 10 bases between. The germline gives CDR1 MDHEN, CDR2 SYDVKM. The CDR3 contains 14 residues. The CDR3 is CASSPPGGNQPQHF. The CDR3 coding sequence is TGTGCCAGCAGTCCTCCCGGGGGCAATCAGCCCCAGCATTTT. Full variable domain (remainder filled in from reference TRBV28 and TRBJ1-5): DVKVTQSSRYLVKRTGEKVFLECVQDMDHENMFWYRQDPGLGLRLIYFSYDVKMKEKGDIPEGYSVSREKKERFSLILESASTNQTSMYLCASSPPGGNQPQHFGDGTRLSIL.

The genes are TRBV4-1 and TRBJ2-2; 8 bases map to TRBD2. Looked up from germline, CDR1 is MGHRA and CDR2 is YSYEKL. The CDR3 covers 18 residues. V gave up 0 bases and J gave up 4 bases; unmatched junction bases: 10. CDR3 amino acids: CASSQDTPAGVVTGELFF. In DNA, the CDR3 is TGCGCCAGCAGCCAAGATACGCCAGCGGGAGTAGTCACCGGGGAGCTGTTTTTT.